One and the same sample provided the 30 T cell receptor beta chains below, sequenced in a study of cytomegalovirus exposure and HLA in healthy donors. This table comes from immunoSEQ multiplex PCR, and its TCRdb copy is limited to in-frame clones, with some not included. The table shows around 170,000 clones, with about 85% occurring only once. Sequenced input: PBMCs. These TCRs come from a man aged 18 to 30 in good health and CMV-seropositive.

The chain has TRBV6-5 and TRBJ1-3; 8 bases fit TRBD1. The CDR3 is 15 residues long. V trimming: 5 bases; J trimming: 2 bases; junction bases outside the gene matches: 5. The V gene's germline CDR1 is MNHEY and CDR2 SVGAGI. CDR3 sequence (DNA): TGTGCCAGCAGTCGGACAGGGAGTACTGGAAACACCATATATTTT. This codes for CASSRTGSTGNTIYF.

The genes are TRBV27 and TRBJ2-1; 10 bases fit TRBD1. Germline V gene lookup returns CDR1 MNHEY and CDR2 SMNVEV (reference sequence). The ends lost 3 bases at V and 6 bases at J; junction bases unmatched: 8. The CDR3 sequence is 16 residues long. In DNA, the CDR3 is TGTGCCAGCAGTTTGTCCGGGACAGGGGTTGGCAATGAGCAGTTCTTC. Its protein is CASSLSGTGVGNEQFF.

The rearrangement links TRBV7-6 to TRBJ2-6, with unresolved D. CDR3 length: 16 amino acids. V gave up 1 base and J gave up 0 bases, with 7 bases separating them. Germline V gene sequence: CDR1 SGHVS, CDR2 FNYEAQ. DNA of the CDR3: TGTGCCAGCAGCTTAGTAGTGTCCTCTGGGGCCAACGTCCTGACTTTC. Its translation is CASSLVVSSGANVLTF.

This chain uses TRBV5-1 with TRBJ2-3, with 7 bases aligning to TRBD2. Germline CDR1 SGHRS, CDR2 YFSETQ. CDR3 length: 14 amino acids. V gave up 3 bases and J gave up 3 bases; unmatched junction bases: 4. This CDR3 is CASSWGGGTDTQYF. The CDR3 region has the DNA TGCGCCAGCAGCTGGGGGGGAGGGACAGATACGCAGTATTTT.

The V gene is TRBV5-1, the J gene TRBJ2-7, with D perhaps matching TRBD1 (6 bases). Per germline, CDR1 SGHRS and CDR2 YFSETQ. The CDR3 length is 15 residues. Deletions cut 2 bases from V and 0 bases from J, with 12 bases between. The CDR3 reads CASSLGGFFSYEQYF. Written as DNA, the CDR3 is TGCGCCAGCAGCTTAGGGGGATTCTTCTCCTACGAGCAGTACTTC.

This chain joins TRBV4-1 and TRBJ2-7; D is possibly TRBD2 (6 bases). The CDR3 has 16 residues. Germline values: CDR1 MGHRA, CDR2 YSYEKL. Trimming removed 0 bases from V and 3 bases from J, with 15 bases in between. This chain's CDR3 is CASSQDITSRRYEQYF. CDR3 nucleotide sequence: TGCGCCAGCAGCCAAGATATAACTAGCAGACGCTACGAGCAGTACTTC.

V usage is TRBV9 and J usage is TRBJ1-6; 9 bases match TRBD1. With 5 bases clipped from V and 9 bases from J, the junction kept 9 bases outside the gene matches. The CDR3 has 15 residues. Germline CDR1 reads SGDLS; CDR2 reads YYNGEE. CDR3 residues: CASSEPQGALSPLHF. The CDR3, as DNA: TGTGCCAGCAGTGAGCCACAGGGGGCGCTTTCACCCCTCCACTTT.

This chain connects TRBV7-9 to TRBJ2-5; TRBD2 might be the D (5 bases). The V and J ends lost 5 bases and 4 bases respectively, with 20 bases between them. This CDR3 contains 16 residues. The germline V gene has CDR1 SEHNR and CDR2 FQNEAQ (reference sequence). CDR3 in amino acids: CASSPTRLWLPETQYF. The DNA for the CDR3 is TGTGCCAGCAGCCCAACCCGACTATGGCTCCCAGAGACCCAGTACTTC.

The chain has TRBV19 and TRBJ2-1, with 8 bases matching TRBD1. The CDR3 runs to 13 residues. Trimming at V came to 5 bases and at J to 6 bases, leaving 3 bases not matched to a gene. Germline values: CDR1 LNHDA, CDR2 SQIVND (reference sequence). CDR3 in amino acids: CASSETGANEQFF. CDR3 bases: TGTGCCAGTAGTGAGACAGGGGCCAATGAGCAGTTCTTC.

This rearrangement joins TRBV7-9 to TRBJ1-2, with 8 bases matching TRBD1. The germline V gene has CDR1 SEHNR and CDR2 FQNEAQ (reference sequence). The CDR3 spans 15 residues. J lost 6 bases, V lost 2 bases, and 8 bases had no gene match. CDR3 DNA: TGTGCCAGCAGCTTACCCGGACAGGGCGAGAATGGCTACACCTTC. This sequence encodes CASSLPGQGENGYTF.

This chain connects TRBV6-6 to TRBJ2-5; perhaps TRBD1 as D (6 bases). The CDR3 totals 16 residues. V was pared by 2 bases and J by 1 base, with 14 bases between. The V gene's germline CDR1 is MNHNY and CDR2 SVGAGI (reference sequence). As DNA, the CDR3 is TGTGCCAGCAGTTACGCAAGAGGACAGCCCCAAGAGACCCAGTACTTC. Residues: CASSYARGQPQETQYF.

The chain carries TRBV5-1 and TRBJ2-3; D possibly corresponds to TRBD1 (7 bases). The germline V gene encodes CDR1 SGHRS and CDR2 YFSETQ. The CDR3 totals 16 residues. With 1 base removed from V and 0 bases from J, the gap between germline ends came to 12 bases. The CDR3 sequence: CASSLQGGLSTDTQYF. The DNA for the CDR3 is TGCGCCAGCAGCTTGCAGGGGGGTCTGAGCACAGATACGCAGTATTTT.

The rearrangement links TRBV7-8 to TRBJ2-1; 8 bases line up with TRBD2. The germline V gene encodes CDR1 SGHVS and CDR2 FQNEAQ. Unmatched junction bases numbered 8, after V lost 5 bases and J lost 11 bases. This CDR3 is built from 13 residues. The CDR3 coding sequence is TGTGCCAGCAGCCCAAACGGGAGGGGCCAGCAGTTCTTC. The encoded protein is CASSPNGRGQQFF.

The genes are TRBV7-9 and TRBJ2-1; TRBD2 matches at 13 bases. With 6 bases clipped from V and 0 bases from J, the junction kept 11 bases outside the gene matches. Germline-derived CDR1 and CDR2 are SEHNR and FQNEAQ (reference sequence). This CDR3 is built from 19 residues. CDR3 DNA sequence: TGTGCCAGCAGAATCCAACTAGCGGGGGGGCTTAGCTCCTACAATGAGCAGTTCTTC. Translated, it gives CASRIQLAGGLSSYNEQFF.

The chain employs TRBV7-3 and TRBJ2-1, with 13 bases fitting TRBD2. V gave up 5 bases and J gave up 8 bases; unmatched junction bases: 6. The CDR3 is 15 residues long. CDR1 is SGHTA, CDR2 FQGTGA, per germline. The CDR3 nucleotides are TGTGCCAGCAGCCGCGGACTAGCGGGAGTCGATGAGCAGTTCTTC. As protein: CASSRGLAGVDEQFF.

V and J are TRBV5-1 and TRBJ2-5; 9 nucleotides match TRBD1. V lost 3 bases and J lost 0; bases outside the gene matches: 3. Looked up from germline, CDR1 is SGHRS and CDR2 is YFSETQ. The CDR3 has 15 amino acids. The CDR3 sequence: CASSWGTGYQETQYF. CDR3 nucleotide sequence: TGCGCCAGCAGCTGGGGGACAGGGTACCAAGAGACCCAGTACTTC.

The chain has TRBV11-2 and TRBJ1-2; 9 positions agree with TRBD1. V trimming: 5 bases; J trimming: 4 bases; junction bases outside the gene matches: 5. The CDR3 totals 14 residues. Germline V gives CDR1 SGHAT, CDR2 FQNNGV. The CDR3 loop is CASSPGTGTYGYTF. Here the CDR3 DNA reads TGTGCCAGCAGCCCCGGGACAGGGACCTATGGCTACACCTTC.

In this sample, this clone turned up once. The chain has TRBV4-1 and TRBJ2-2; 14 bases match TRBD2. This CDR3 is 18 amino acids long. Germline CDR1 MGHRA, CDR2 YSYEKL. The V segment lost 4 bases and the J segment 1 base; nucleotides outside the gene matches: 5. The CDR3 is CASSLSGTSGGNTGELFF. In DNA, the CDR3 is TGCGCCAGCAGCCTCTCCGGGACTAGCGGGGGGAACACCGGGGAGCTGTTTTTT.

The count of this clone is one. The rearrangement joins TRBV6-5 to TRBJ1-2, with 8 positions matching TRBD1. Per the germline V gene, CDR1 is MNHEY and CDR2 is SVGAGI. V lost 4 bases to trimming and J lost 5 bases; unmatched junction nucleotides: 12. The CDR3 runs 16 residues. CDR3 amino acids: CASSSGTGHAPYGYTF. In DNA form, the CDR3 reads TGTGCCAGCAGTTCGGGGACAGGCCATGCCCCGTATGGCTACACCTTC.

The chain couples TRBV11-2 to TRBJ2-1, with 11 bases identical to TRBD2. From germline, CDR1 is SGHAT and CDR2 FQNNGV. The CDR3 length is 17 residues. J lost 0 bases, V lost 5 bases, and 6 bases had no gene match. The DNA for the CDR3 is TGTGCCAGCAGCCCGGGACTAGCGGCCGGCTCCTACAATGAGCAGTTCTTC. This sequence encodes CASSPGLAAGSYNEQFF.

Of note for this clone: Other nucleotide sequences in the sample specify the same CDR3. The gene calls are TRBV27 and TRBJ1-2, with D possibly being TRBD1 (6 bases). CDR3 length: 11 amino acids. Germline CDR1 MNHEY, CDR2 SMNVEV (reference sequence). V was clipped by 6 bases and J by 4 bases, with 6 bases between them. The CDR3 DNA reads TGTGCCAGCAGGGACAGCTATGGCTACACCTTC. It yields the protein CASRDSYGYTF.

The chain employs TRBV7-9 and TRBJ2-7, with D possibly being TRBD2 (6 bases). This CDR3 comprises 13 residues. Trimming removed 1 base at V and 6 bases at J, with 10 bases between. Germline V gene sequence: CDR1 SEHNR, CDR2 FQNEAQ (reference sequence). The CDR3 DNA follows: TGTGCCAGCAGCTTAGTGGGGGGAATCGAGCAGTACTTC. This encodes CASSLVGGIEQYF.

This clone was picked up one time. The chain employs TRBV5-4 and TRBJ2-5; tentatively, D is TRBD2 (6 bases). Germline CDR1 SGHNT, CDR2 YYREEE (reference sequence). Between the trimmed V and J ends, which lost 4 bases and 0 bases, there was a span of 16 bases. The CDR3 totals 16 residues. The CDR3 coding sequence is TGTGCCAGCAGCCCAGGTTCCGGGACTCACCAAGAGACCCAGTACTTC. Translating gives CASSPGSGTHQETQYF.

The V and J genes are TRBV30 and TRBJ2-7, with 7 bases aligning to TRBD2. Germline trimming cut 0 bases from V and 3 bases from J; bases unmatched to any gene: 11. From germline, CDR1 is GTSNPN and CDR2 SVGIG (reference sequence). This CDR3 is 16 amino acids long. CDR3 nucleotides: TGTGCCTGGAGTGTCAAGGGAGCGGGGATGTACTACGAGCAGTACTTC. This translates into CAWSVKGAGMYYEQYF.

The V gene is TRBV10-3, the J gene TRBJ2-7, with D possibly matching TRBD2 (5 bases). This CDR3 region has 13 residues. Trimming removed 2 bases from V and 0 bases from J, with 5 bases in between. CDR1 is ENHRY, CDR2 SYGVKD, per germline. CDR3 DNA: TGTGCCATCAGTGAGGGGAGCTCCTACGAGCAGTACTTC. It specifies CAISEGSSYEQYF.

The chain has TRBV19 and TRBJ2-2; TRBD1 matches 8 bases. With V trimmed by 3 bases and J by 5 bases, 8 bases remained unmatched. Germline V gene sequence: CDR1 LNHDA, CDR2 SQIVND (reference sequence). The CDR3 sequence is 16 residues long. For the CDR3, the DNA is TGTGCCAGTAGTATCAGGGGGCTAGGGGGAACCGGGGAGCTGTTTTTT. The encoded protein is CASSIRGLGGTGELFF.

This clone showed up just once. The V call is TRBV5-1, the J call TRBJ2-5; 9 bases are a match to TRBD2. Germline V gene data show CDR1 as SGHRS and CDR2 as YFSETQ. The CDR3 consists of 16 residues. Losses at the gene ends were 0 bases for V and 1 base for J; bases not matched to a gene: 4. CDR3 amino acids: CASSLAAGGLQETQYF. In DNA, the CDR3 is TGCGCCAGCAGCTTGGCGGCGGGGGGGCTCCAAGAGACCCAGTACTTC.

The chain uses TRBV1 and TRBJ2-1; TRBD2 was called by the table and not checked on the DNA. TRBV1 is annotated as a pseudogene. The CDR3 is 14 residues long. The CDR3 region is CTSSQTGGPNEQFF. CDR3 nucleotides: TGCACCAGCAGCCAAACGGGAGGGCCGAATGAGCAGTTCTTC.

V gene TRBV7-2 combines with J gene TRBJ2-3; D uncertain. V lost 3 bases, J lost 4 bases, and 2 bases lay in between. CDR1 and CDR2 from the germline V gene are SGHTA and FQGNSA. The CDR3 runs 11 residues. CDR3 nucleotides: TGTGCCAGCAGCTTCTCAGATACGCAGTATTTT. It codes for CASSFSDTQYF.

The genes are TRBV25-1 and TRBJ1-1, with 7 positions matching TRBD1. From germline, CDR1 is MGHDK and CDR2 SYGVNS. CDR3 length: 14 residues. After removal of 7 bases from V and 2 bases from J, the junction contained 7 bases not matched to a gene. In nucleotides, the CDR3 is TGTGCCAGCACTTTCGGGACAGCAAACACTGAAGCTTTCTTT. Translation: CASTFGTANTEAFF.